Presented here are 8 T cell receptor beta chains from one specimen sequenced in a study of immune characterization of retroperitoneal liposarcoma. Each CDR3 protein gets one entry after TCRdb re-called the PCR reads with MiXCR. The sample records roughly 11,000 distinct CDR3 sequences, 26% being singletons. The material sequenced was tumor tissue. Receptors originate from a female donor with retroperitoneal liposarcoma.

On this clonotype: A junction end diverges from the germline sequence, so it may reflect a read error. The chain uses TRBV11-1 and TRBJ2-3; D possibly corresponds to TRBD2 (6 bases). Germline-derived CDR1 and CDR2 are SGHAT and FQDESV (reference sequence). The CDR3 has 16 amino acids. The chain's CDR3 is CASSLGLVSSYNEQYF. CDR3 nucleotide sequence: TGTGCCAGCAGCTTAGGACTAGTAAGCTCCTACAATGAGCAGTACTTT.

By share, this clonotype ranks as medium-sized. The J gene is TRBJ2-1, the V gene TRBV7-2; D uncertain. The DNA end is more similar to TRBJ2-7, so the J call may be wrong. The CDR3 covers 12 residues. Germline values: CDR1 SGHTA, CDR2 FQGNSA. The CDR3 protein is CASSLAGDEQYF. CDR3 bases: TGTGCCAGCAGCTTAGCTGGGGATGAGCAGTACTTC.

This clonotype was picked up many times. This chain connects TRBV25-1 to TRBJ2-1; 8 bases fit TRBD2. V was pared by 9 bases and J by 1 base, with 14 bases of the junction left unmatched. Germline V gene sequence: CDR1 MGHDK, CDR2 SYGVNS. The length of the CDR3 is 17 residues. The CDR3 region is CASRPSPGGQSYNEQFF. The CDR3 nucleotides read TGTGCCAGTCGCCCCAGTCCGGGAGGGCAATCCTACAATGAGCAGTTCTTC.

This clonotype turned up a few times. The V call is TRBV6-1, the J call TRBJ1-2; D remains ambiguous. Per germline, CDR1 MNHNS and CDR2 SASEGT. Trimming removed 2 bases from V and 3 bases from J, with 19 bases in between. This CDR3 region has 17 residues. The CDR3 coding sequence is TGTGCCAGCAGTGAAAGGTACGGGTCAGCAACTTACTATGGCTACACCTTC. Translation gives CASSERYGSATYYGYTF.

Comment on this clonotype: This could be a read error, since a much larger clone is one nucleotide away. The J gene is TRBJ2-5, the V gene TRBV6-1; D unresolved. Gene TRBJ2-1 matches the end of the DNA better, so the J call may be wrong. Germline CDR1 MNHNS, CDR2 SASEGT. The CDR3 runs to 11 residues. In DNA, the CDR3 is TGTGCCAGCAATGACCTGCGCGAGCAGTTCTTC. This encodes CASNDLREQFF.

This clonotype was observed at least ten times. The V and J genes are TRBV6-1 and TRBJ2-7; TRBD1 is a possible D gene (5 bases). Trimming pared 6 bases from V and 3 bases from J, leaving 18 bases between. Germline CDR1 MNHNS, CDR2 SASEGT. The CDR3 is 15 amino acids. The CDR3 DNA is TGTGCCAGCAGCGTAATCTCAGGGAATAGCTACGAGCAGTACTTC. Translated, it gives CASSVISGNSYEQYF.

V is TRBV6-5 and J is TRBJ1-1; D not certain. Trimming removed 2 bases at V and 2 bases at J, with 9 bases between. The V gene's germline CDR1 is MNHEY and CDR2 SVGAGI. This CDR3 is built from 14 residues. CDR3 region: CASSYRESNTEAFF. In DNA, the CDR3 is TGTGCCAGCAGTTACCGGGAAAGTAACACTGAAGCTTTCTTT.

In this sample, this clonotype turned up many times. The V call is TRBV12-3 or TRBV12-4, the J call TRBJ2-7; D is perhaps TRBD1 (6 bases). Trimming removed 5 bases from V and 4 bases from J, with 15 bases in between. This CDR3 contains 14 residues. CDR3 sequence (DNA): TGTGCCAGCAGTAGACAGGAGGTAGCGTACGAGCAGTACTTC. Encoded protein: CASSRQEVAYEQYF.